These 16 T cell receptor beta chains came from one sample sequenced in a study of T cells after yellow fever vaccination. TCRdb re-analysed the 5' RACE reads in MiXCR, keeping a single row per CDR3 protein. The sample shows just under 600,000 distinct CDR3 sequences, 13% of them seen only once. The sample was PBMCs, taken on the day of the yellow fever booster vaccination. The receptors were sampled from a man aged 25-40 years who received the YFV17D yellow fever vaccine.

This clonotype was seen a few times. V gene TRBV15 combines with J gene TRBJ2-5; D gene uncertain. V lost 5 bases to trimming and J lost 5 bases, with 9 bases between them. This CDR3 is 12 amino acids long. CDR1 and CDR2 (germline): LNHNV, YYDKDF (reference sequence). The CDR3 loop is CATSVGWETQYF. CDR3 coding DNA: TGTGCCACCAGCGTGGGATGGGAGACCCAGTACTTC.

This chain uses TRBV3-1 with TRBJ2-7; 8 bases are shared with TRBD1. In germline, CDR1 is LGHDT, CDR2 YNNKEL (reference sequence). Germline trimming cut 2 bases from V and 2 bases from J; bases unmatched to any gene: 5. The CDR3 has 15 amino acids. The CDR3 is CASSQRTGTTYEQYF. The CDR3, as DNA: TGTGCCAGCAGCCAACGGACAGGGACCACCTACGAGCAGTACTTC.

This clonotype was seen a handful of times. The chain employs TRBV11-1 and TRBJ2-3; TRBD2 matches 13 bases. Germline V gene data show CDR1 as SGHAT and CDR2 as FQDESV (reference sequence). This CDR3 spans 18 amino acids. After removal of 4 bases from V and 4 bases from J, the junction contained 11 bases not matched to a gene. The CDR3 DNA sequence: TGTGCCAGCAGCTCCCCCCCCGGGACTAGCGGGACTGCAGATACGCAGTATTTT. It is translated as CASSSPPGTSGTADTQYF.

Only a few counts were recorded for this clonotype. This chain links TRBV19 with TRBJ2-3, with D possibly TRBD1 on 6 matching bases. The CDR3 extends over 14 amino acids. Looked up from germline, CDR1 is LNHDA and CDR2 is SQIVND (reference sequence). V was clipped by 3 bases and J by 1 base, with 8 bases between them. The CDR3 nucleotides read TGTGCCAGTAGTATGGCAGGGGGCACAGATACGCAGTATTTT. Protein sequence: CASSMAGGTDTQYF.

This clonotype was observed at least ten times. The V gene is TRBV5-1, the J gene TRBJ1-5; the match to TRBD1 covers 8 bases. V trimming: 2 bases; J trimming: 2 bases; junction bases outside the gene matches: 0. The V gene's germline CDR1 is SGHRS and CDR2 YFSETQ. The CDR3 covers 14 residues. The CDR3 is CASSLQGGNQPQHF. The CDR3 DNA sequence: TGCGCCAGCAGCTTACAGGGGGGCAATCAGCCCCAGCATTTT.

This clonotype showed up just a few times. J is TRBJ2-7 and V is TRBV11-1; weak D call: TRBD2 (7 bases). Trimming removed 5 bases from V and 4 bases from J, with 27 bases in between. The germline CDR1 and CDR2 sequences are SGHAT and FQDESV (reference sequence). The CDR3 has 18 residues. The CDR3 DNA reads TGTGCCAGCAGCGCCAAGGGGGGCCTGGGGGGGAGCATATACGAGCAGTACTTC. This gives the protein CASSAKGGLGGSIYEQYF.

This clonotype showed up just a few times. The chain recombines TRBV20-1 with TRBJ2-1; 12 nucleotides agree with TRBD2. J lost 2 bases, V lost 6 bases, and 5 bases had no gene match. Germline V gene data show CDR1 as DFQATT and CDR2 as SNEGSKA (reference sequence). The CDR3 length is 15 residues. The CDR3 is CSAPGTSGPYNEQFF. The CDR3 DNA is TGCAGTGCCCCTGGGACTAGCGGGCCCTACAATGAGCAGTTCTTC.

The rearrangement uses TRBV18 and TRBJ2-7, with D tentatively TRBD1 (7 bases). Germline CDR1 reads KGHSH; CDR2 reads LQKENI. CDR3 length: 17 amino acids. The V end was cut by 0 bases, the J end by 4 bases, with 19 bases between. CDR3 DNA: TGTGCCAGCTCACCACCGAACAGGGGCGGAGGGGGTTACGAGCAGTACTTC. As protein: CASSPPNRGGGGYEQYF.

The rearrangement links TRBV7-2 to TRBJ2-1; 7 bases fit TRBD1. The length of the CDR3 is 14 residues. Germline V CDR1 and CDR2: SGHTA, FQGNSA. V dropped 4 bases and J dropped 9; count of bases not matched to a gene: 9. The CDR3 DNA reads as TGTGCCAGCAGCTACAGTCCGGGACAGTTTGAGCAGTTCTTC. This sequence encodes CASSYSPGQFEQFF.

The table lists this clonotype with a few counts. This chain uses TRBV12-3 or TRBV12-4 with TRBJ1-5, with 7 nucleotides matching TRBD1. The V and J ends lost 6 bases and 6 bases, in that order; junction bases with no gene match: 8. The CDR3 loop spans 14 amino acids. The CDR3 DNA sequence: TGTGCCAGCAGCCGGGACAGTCTTTCTCAGCCCCAGCATTTT. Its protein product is CASSRDSLSQPQHF.

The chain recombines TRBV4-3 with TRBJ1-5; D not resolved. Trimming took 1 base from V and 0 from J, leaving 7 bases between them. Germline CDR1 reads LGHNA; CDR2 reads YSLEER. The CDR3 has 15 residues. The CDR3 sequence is CASSQGRNSNQPQHF. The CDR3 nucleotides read TGCGCCAGCAGCCAAGGGAGGAATAGCAATCAGCCCCAGCATTTT.

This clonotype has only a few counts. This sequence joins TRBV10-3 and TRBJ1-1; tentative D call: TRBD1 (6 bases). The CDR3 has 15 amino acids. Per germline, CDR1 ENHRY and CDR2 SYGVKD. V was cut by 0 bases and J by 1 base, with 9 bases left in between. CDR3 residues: CAISESTRGNTEAFF. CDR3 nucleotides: TGTGCCATCAGTGAGTCGACCAGGGGGAACACTGAAGCTTTCTTT.

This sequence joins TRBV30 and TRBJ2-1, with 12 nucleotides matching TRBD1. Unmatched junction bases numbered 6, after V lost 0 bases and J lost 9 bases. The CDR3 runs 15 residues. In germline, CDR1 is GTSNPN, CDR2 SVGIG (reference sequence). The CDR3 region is CAWSVRDRGLSEQFF. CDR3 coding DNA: TGTGCCTGGAGTGTACGGGACAGGGGGCTCTCTGAGCAGTTCTTC. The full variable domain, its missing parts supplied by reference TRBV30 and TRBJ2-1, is SQTIHQWPATLVQPVGSPLSLECTVEGTSNPNLYWYRQAAGRGLQLLFYSVGIGQISSEVPQNLSASRPQDRQFILSSKKLLLSDSGFYLCAWSVRDRGLSEQFFGPGTRLTVL.

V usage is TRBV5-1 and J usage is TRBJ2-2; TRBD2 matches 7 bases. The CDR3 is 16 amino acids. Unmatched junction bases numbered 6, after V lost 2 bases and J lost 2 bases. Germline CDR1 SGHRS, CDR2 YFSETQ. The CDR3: CASSFFLAANTGELFF. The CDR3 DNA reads TGCGCCAGCAGCTTCTTTCTAGCGGCCAACACCGGGGAGCTGTTTTTT.

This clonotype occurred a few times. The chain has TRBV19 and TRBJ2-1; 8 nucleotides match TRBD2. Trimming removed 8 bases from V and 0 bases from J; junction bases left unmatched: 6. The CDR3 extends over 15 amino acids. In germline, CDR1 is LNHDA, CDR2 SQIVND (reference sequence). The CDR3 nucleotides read TGTGCCAGTGCGAGCGGGAGTAGCTCCTACAATGAGCAGTTCTTC. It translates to CASASGSSSYNEQFF.

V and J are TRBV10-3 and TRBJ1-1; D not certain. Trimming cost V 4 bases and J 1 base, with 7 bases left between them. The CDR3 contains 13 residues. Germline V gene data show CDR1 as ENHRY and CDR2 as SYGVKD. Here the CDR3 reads CAISGKANTEAFF. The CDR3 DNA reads TGTGCCATCAGTGGGAAGGCGAACACTGAAGCTTTCTTT.